This T cell receptor beta chain is from a study of memory CD4+ T cells and cytomegalovirus serostatus. The V gene's germline CDR1 is LGHNA and CDR2 YNFKEQ. V was shortened by 0 bases and J by 0 bases, with 9 bases between the two germline ends. The CDR3 consists of 16 residues. Single viable CD3+CD4+CD8-CD45RO+ cells were sorted as the memory CD4+ T cells. How the authors handled the data: Out-of-frame sequences were removed, leaving 2,204,828 distinct TCRbeta sequences. Profiling relied on immunoSEQ multiplex PCR, and the TCRdb table lists in-frame clones only, not all of them. V and J calls plus clone size are reproduced from that table; the DNA served to infer D and trimming. This table holds roughly 40,000 clones, 75% to 80% found once.

The sequenced material came from memory CD4+ T cells from blood. The TCR was taken from an adult in good health and CMV-seronegative. The V and J genes are TRBV4-2 and TRBJ1-3; the D is unclear. CDR3 sequence: CASSQDALSSGNTIYF. CDR3 nucleotides: TGTGCCAGCAGCCAAGATGCCCTGAGCTCTGGAAACACCATATATTTT.